This T cell receptor (beta chain) was sequenced in a study of shared clonotypes between healthy human individuals. Study-wide points: Shared across a handful of donors were around 5% of the naive CD4 clonotypes. The rarefaction results pointed to incomplete sorted-subset sequencing despite large depth.

On this clone: Its cognate antigen is unknown.

About 30,000 T cell genomes (around 200 ng DNA) went into each sorted-subset replicate. Assay used: immunoSEQ multiplex PCR; TCRdb lists only in-frame clones, some missing. The table has about 1.5 million clones, nearly 99% seen once. The CDR3 is made up of 17 amino acids. V was pared by 3 bases and J by 4 bases, with 19 bases between. The V gene's germline CDR1 is KGHSH and CDR2 LQKENI. Caucasian adults residing in Nashville, Tennessee made up all the donors. The source material was naive CD4+ T cells sorted from blood. This sample's subset: CD45RA+ positively selected. The clonotype was recovered from a man aged 25 to 40 in good health. The chain has TRBV18 and TRBJ2-1; D is undetermined. CDR3 DNA: TGTGCCAGCTCACCGAGTTTTGGAGAAAGCCGATACAATGAGCAGTTCTTC. This encodes CASSPSFGESRYNEQFF.